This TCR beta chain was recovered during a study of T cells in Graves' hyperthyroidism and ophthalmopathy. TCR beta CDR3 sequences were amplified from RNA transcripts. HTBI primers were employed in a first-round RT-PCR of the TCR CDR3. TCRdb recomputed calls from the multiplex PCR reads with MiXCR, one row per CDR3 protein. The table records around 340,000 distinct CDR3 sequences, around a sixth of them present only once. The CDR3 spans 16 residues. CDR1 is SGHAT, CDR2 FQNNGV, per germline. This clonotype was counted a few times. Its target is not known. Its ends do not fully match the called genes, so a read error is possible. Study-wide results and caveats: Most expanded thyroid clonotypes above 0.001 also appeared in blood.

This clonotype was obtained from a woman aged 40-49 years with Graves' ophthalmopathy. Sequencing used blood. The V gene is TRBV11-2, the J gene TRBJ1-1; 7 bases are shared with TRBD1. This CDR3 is CASSLTGSGLNTEACF. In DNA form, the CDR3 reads TGTGCCAGCAGCTTGACAGGGAGTGGGCTTAACACTGAAGCTTGCTTT.